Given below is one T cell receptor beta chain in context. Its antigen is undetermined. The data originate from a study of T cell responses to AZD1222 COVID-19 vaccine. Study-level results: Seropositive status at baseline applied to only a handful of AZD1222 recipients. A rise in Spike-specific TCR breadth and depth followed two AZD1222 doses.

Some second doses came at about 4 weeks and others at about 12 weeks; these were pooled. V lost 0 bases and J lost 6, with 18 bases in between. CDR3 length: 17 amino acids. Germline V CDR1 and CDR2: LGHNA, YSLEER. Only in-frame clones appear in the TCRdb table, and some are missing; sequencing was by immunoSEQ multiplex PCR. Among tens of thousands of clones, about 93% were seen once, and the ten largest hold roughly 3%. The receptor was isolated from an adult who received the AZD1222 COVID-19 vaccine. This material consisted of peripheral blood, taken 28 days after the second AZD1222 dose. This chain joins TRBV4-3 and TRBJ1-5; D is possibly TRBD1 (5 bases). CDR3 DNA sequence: TGCGCCAGCAGCCAAGAAGGGGAGGGAAGGGTCGGTCAGCCCCAGCATTTT. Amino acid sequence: CASSQEGEGRVGQPQHF.